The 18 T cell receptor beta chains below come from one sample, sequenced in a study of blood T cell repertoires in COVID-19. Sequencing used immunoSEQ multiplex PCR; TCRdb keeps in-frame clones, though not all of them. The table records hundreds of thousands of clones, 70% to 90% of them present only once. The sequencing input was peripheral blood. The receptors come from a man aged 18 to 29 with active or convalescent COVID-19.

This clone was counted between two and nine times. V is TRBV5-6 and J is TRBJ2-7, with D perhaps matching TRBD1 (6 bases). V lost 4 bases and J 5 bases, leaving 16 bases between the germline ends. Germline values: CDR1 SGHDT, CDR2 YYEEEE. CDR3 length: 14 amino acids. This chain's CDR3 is CASSRRQGLNEQYF. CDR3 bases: TGTGCCAGCAGCCGTAGGCAGGGGCTCAACGAGCAGTACTTC.

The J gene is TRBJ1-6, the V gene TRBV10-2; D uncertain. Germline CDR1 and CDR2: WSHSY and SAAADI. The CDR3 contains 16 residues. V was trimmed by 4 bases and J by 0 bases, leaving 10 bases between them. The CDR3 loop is CASSAEGVSYNSPLHF. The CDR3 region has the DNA TGCGCCAGCAGTGCAGAGGGTGTCTCCTATAATTCACCCCTCCACTTT.

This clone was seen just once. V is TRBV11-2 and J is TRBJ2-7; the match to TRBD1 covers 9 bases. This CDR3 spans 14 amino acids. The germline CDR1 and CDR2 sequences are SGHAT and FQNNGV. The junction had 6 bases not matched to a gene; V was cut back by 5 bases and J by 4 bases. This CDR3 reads CASSTNRGQYEQYF. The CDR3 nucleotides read TGTGCCAGCAGCACGAACAGGGGGCAGTACGAGCAGTACTTC.

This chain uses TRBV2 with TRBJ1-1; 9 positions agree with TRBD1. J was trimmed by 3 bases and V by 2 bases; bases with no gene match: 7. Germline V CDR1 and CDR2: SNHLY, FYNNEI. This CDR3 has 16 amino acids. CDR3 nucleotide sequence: TGTGCCAGCAGTGAATTTAGGAGGGACAGGGACACTGAAGCTTTCTTT. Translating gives CASSEFRRDRDTEAFF.

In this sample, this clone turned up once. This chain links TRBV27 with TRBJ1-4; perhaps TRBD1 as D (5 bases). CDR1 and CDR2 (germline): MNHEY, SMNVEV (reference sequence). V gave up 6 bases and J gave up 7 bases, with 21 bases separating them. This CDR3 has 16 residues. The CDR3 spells CASSPNDAGKGEKLFF. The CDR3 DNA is TGTGCCAGCAGCCCCAACGATGCAGGGAAGGGTGAAAAACTGTTTTTT.

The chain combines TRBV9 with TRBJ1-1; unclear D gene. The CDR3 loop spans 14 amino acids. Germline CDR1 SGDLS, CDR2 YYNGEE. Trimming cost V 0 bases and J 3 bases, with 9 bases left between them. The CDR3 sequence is CASSVDPGYTEAFF. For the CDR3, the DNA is TGTGCCAGCAGCGTAGACCCAGGATACACTGAAGCTTTCTTT.

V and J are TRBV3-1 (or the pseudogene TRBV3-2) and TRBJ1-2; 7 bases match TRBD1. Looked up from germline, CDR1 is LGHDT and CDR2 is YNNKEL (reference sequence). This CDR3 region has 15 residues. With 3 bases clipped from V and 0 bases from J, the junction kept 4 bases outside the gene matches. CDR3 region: CASSQGQKSNYGYTF. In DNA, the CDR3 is TGTGCCAGCAGCCAGGGACAGAAGTCTAACTATGGCTACACCTTC.

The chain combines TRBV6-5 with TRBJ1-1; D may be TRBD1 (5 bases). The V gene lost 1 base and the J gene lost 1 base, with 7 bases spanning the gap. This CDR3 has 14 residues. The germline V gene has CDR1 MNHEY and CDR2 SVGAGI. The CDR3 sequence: CASSYFRANTEAFF. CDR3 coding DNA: TGTGCCAGCAGTTACTTCAGGGCGAACACTGAAGCTTTCTTT.

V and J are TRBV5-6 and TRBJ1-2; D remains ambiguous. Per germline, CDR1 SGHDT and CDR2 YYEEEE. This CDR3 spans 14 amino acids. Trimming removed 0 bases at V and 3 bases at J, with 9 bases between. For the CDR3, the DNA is TGTGCCAGCAGCTTGGAGAGGGTGTACTATGGCTACACCTTC. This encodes CASSLERVYYGYTF.

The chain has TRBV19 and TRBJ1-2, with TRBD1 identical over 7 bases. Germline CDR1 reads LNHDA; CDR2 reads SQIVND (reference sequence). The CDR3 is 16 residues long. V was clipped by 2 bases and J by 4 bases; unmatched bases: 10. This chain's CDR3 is CASSILPRDSLYGYTF. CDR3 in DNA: TGTGCCAGTAGTATACTGCCTCGGGACAGCCTCTATGGCTACACCTTC.

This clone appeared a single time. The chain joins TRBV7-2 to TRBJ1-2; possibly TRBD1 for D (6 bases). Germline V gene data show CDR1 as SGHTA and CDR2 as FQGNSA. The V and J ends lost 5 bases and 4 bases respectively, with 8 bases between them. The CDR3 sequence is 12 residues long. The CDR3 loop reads CASSPDSYGYTF. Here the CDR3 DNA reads TGTGCCAGCAGCCCGGACAGCTATGGCTACACCTTC.

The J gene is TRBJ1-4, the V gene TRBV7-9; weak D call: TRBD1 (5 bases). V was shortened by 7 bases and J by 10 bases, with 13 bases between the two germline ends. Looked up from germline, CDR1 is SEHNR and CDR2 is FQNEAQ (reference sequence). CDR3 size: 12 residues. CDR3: CASNKPQGKLFF. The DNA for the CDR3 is TGTGCCAGCAACAAACCCCAGGGAAAACTGTTTTTT.

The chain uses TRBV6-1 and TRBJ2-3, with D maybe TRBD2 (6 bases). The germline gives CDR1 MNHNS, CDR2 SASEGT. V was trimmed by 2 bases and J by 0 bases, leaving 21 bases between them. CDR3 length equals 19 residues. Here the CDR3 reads CASSERYGTAGRSTDTQYF. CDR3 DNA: TGTGCCAGCAGTGAACGATATGGGACCGCGGGGCGTAGCACAGATACGCAGTATTTT.

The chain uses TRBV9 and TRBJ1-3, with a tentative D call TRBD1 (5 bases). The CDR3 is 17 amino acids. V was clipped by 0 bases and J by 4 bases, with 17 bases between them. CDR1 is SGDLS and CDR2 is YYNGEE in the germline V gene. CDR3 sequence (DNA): TGTGCCAGCAGCGTAGAGTGGAGCGTGGGGCACGGAAACACCATATATTTT. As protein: CASSVEWSVGHGNTIYF.

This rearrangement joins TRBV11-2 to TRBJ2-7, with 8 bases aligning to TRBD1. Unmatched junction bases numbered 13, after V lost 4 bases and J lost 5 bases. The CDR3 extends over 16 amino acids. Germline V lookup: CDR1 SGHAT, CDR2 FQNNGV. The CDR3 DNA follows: TGTGCCAGCAGCTCTCTTGGCGGGACAGGAATAGACGAGCAGTACTTC. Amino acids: CASSSLGGTGIDEQYF.

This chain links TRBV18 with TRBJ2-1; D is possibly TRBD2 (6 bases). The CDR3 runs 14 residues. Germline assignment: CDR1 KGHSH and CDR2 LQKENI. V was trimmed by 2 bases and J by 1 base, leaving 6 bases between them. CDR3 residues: CASSPAGSYNEQFF. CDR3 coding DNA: TGTGCCAGCTCACCAGCGGGGTCCTACAATGAGCAGTTCTTC.

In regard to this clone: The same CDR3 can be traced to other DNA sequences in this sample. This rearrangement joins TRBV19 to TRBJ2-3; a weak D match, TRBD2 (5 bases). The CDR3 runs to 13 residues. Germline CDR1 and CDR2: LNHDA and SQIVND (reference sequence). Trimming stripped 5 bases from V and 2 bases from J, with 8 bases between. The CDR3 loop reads CASSGGITDTQYF. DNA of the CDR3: TGTGCCAGTAGTGGAGGTATCACAGATACGCAGTATTTT. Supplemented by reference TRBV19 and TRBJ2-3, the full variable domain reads DGGITQSPKYLFRKEGQNVTLSCEQNLNHDAMYWYRQDPGQGLRLIYYSQIVNDFQKGDIAEGYSVSREKKESFPLTVTSAQKNPTAFYLCASSGGITDTQYFGPGTRLTVL.

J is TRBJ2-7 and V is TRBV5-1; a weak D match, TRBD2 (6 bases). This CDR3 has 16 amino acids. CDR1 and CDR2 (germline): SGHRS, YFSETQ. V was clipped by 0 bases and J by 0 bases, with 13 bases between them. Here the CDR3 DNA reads TGCGCCAGCAGCTTGGCGGTTGGGGGGAGCTCCTACGAGCAGTACTTC. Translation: CASSLAVGGSSYEQYF.